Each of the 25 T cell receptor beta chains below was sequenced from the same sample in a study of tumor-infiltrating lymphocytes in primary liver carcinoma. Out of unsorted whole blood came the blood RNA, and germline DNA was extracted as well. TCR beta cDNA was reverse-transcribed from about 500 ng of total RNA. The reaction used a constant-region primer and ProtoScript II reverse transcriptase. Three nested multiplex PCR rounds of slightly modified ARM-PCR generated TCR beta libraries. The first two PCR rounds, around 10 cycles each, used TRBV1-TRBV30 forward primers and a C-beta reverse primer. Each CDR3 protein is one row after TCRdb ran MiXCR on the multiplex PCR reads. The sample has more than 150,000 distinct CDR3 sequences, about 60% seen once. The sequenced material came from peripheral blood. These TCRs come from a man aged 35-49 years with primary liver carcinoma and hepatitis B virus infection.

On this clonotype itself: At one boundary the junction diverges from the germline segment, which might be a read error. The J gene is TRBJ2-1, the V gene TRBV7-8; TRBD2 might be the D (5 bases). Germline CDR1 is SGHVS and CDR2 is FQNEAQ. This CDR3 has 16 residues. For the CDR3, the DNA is TGCGTCAGCAGCTTAGTTGCTGGCGGGTACGGAAATGAGCAGCTCTTC. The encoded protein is CVSSLVAGGYGNEQLF.

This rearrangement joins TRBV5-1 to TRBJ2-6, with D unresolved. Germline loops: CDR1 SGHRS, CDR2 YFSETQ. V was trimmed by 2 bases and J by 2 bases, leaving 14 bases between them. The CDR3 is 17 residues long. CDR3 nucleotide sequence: TGCGCCAGCAGCTTTGATCCACCTGGCGCTGGGGCCAACGTCCTGACTTTC. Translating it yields CASSFDPPGAGANVLTF.

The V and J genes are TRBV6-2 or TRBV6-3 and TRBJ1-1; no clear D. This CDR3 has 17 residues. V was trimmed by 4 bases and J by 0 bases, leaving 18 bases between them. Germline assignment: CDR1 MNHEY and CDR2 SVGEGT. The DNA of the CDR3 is TGTGCCAGCAGTTTTGTTGTGGCGAATTCGATGAACACTGAAGCTTTCTTT. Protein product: CASSFVVANSMNTEAFF.

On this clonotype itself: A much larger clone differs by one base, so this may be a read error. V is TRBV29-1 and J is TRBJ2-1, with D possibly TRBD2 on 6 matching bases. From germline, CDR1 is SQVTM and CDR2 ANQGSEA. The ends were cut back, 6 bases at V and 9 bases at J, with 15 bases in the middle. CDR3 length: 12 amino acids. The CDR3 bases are TGCAGCGTCGCCCTGGAGGGGACTGAGCAGTTCTTC. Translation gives CSVALEGTEQFF.

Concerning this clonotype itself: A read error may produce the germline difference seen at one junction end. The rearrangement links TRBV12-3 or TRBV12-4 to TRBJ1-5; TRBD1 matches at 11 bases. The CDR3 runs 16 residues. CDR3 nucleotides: TGTGCCAGCGGTTTCGGGACAGGGGGGAACAATCAACCCCAGCATTTT. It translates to CASGFGTGGNNQPQHF.

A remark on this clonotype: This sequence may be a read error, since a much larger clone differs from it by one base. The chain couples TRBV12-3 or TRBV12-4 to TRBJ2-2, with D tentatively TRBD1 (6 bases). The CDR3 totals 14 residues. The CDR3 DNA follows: TGTGCCAGCAGTTTAAGTGGGGACACCGGGGAGCTGTCTTTT. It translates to CASSLSGDTGELSF.

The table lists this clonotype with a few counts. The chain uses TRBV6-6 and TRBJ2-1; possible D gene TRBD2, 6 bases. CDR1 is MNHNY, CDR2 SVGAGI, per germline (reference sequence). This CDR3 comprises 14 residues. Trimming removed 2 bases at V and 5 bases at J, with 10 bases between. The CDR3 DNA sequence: TGTGCCAGCAGTTACCTAGCGTGGGACAATGAGCAGTTCTTC. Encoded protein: CASSYLAWDNEQFF.

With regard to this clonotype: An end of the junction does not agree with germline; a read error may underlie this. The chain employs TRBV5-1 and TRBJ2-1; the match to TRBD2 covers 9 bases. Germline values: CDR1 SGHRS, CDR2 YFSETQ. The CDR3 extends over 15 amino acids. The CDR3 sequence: CASILMVAGGDEQFF. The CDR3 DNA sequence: TGCGCCAGCATCTTGATGGTCGCGGGAGGGGATGAGCAGTTCTTC.

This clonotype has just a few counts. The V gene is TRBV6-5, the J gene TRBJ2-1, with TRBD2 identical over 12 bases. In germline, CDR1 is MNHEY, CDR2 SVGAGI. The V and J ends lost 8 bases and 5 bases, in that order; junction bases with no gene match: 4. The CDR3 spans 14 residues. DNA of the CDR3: TGTGCCAGCGCGCTAGCGGGAGGGAACAATGAGCAGTTCTTC. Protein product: CASALAGGNNEQFF.

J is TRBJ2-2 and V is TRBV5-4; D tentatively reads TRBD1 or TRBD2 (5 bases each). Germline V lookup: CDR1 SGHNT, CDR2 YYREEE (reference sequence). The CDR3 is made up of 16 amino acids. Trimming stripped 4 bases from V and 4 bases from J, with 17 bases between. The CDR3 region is CASSPGTSVGTGELFF. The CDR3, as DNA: TGTGCCAGCAGCCCAGGGACCTCCGTGGGCACCGGGGAGCTGTTTTTT.

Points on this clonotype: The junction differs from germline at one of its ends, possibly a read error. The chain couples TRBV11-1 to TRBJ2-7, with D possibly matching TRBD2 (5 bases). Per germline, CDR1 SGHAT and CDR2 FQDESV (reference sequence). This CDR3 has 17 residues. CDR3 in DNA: TGTGCCAGCAGCTTAGGGCCGGCGGGTGAAAGCACCTACGAGCAGTGCTTC. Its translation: CASSLGPAGESTYEQCF.

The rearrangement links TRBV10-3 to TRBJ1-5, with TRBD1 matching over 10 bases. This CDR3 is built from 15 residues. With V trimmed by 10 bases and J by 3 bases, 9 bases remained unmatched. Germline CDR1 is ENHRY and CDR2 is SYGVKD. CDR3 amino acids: CATSLGQGNNQPQHF. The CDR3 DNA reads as TGTGCCACCTCCCTGGGACAGGGGAACAATCAGCCCCAGCATTTT.

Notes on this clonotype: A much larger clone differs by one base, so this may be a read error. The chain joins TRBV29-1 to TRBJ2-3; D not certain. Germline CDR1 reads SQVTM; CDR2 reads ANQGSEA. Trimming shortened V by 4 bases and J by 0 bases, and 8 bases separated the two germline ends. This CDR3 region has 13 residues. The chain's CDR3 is CSVASSSTDTQYF. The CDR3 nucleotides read TGCAGCGTTGCTTCCTCTAGCACAGATACGCAGTATTTT.

The CDR3 DNA is TGCGCCAGCAGCCTTGTCGGGACTATCTTCAATGAGCAGTTCTTC. This encodes CASSLVGTIFNEQFF. The gene calls are TRBV5-1 and TRBJ2-1, with 7 positions matching TRBD2. The ends lost 4 bases at V and 6 bases at J; junction bases unmatched: 10. Per the germline V gene, CDR1 is SGHRS and CDR2 is YFSETQ. This CDR3 is 15 amino acids long. The variable domain in full, with the rest retrieved from reference TRBV5-1 and TRBJ2-1, is KAGVTQTPRYLIKTRGQQVTLSCSPISGHRSVSWYQQTPGQGLQFLFEYFSETQRNKGNFPGRFSGRQFSNSRSEMNVSTLELGDSALYLCASSLVGTIFNEQFFGPGTRLTVL.

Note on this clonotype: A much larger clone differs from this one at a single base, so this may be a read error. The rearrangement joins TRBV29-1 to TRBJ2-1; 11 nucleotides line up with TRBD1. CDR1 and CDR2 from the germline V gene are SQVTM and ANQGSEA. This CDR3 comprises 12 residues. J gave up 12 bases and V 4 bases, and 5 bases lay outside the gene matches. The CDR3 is CSVGDRGVGQFF. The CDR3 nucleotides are TGCAGCGTTGGGGACAGGGGGGTAGGGCAGTTCTTC.

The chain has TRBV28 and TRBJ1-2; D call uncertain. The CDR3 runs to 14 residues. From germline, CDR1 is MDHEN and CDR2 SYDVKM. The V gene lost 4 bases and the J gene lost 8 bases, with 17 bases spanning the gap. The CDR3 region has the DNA TGTGCCAGCAGTTCCTCCCGGACCAACTTAGGCTACACCTTC. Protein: CASSSSRTNLGYTF.

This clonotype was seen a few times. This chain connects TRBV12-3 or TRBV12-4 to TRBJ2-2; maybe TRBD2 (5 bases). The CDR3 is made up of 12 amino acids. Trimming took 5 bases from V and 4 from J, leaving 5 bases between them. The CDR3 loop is CASSGSTGELFF. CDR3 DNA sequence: TGTGCCAGCAGTGGGAGCACCGGGGAGCTGTTTTTT.

Written as DNA, the CDR3 is TGTGCCAGCAGCACGGGCCCCATCAATGAGGACTTCTTC. Its translation is CASSTGPINEDFF. J is TRBJ2-1 and V is TRBV11-2; D is unclear. Germline CDR1 and CDR2: SGHAT and FQNNGV. The CDR3 is 13 amino acids. Trimming left V 5 bases short and J 16 bases short, with 21 bases between.

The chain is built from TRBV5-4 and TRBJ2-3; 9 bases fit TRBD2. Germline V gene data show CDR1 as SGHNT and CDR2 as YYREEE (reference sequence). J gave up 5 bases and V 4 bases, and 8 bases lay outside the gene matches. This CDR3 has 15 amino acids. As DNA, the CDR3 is TGTGCCAGCAGCCCGGGGTTAGCGGGAGAAGATACGCAGTATTTT. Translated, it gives CASSPGLAGEDTQYF.

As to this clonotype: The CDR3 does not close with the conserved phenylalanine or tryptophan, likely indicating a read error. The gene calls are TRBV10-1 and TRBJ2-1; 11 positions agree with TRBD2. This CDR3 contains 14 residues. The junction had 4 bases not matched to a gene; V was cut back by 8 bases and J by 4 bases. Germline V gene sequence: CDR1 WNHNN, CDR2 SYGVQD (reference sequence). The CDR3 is CASSTSGIYNEQFL. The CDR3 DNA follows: TGCGCCAGCTCGACTAGCGGGATTTACAATGAGCAGTTCCTC.

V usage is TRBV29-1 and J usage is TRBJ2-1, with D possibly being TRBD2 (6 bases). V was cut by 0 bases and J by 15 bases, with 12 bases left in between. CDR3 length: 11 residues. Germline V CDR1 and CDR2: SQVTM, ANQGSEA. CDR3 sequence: CSVEDFGTWFF. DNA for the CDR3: TGCAGCGTTGAAGATTTCGGGACTTGGTTCTTC.

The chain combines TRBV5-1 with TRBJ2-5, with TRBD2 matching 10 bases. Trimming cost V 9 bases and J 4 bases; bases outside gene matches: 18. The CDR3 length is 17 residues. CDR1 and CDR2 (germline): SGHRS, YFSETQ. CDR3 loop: CATRPSGSAQPGETQYF. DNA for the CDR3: TGCGCCACCAGGCCTAGCGGGAGCGCCCAACCTGGAGAGACCCAGTACTTC.

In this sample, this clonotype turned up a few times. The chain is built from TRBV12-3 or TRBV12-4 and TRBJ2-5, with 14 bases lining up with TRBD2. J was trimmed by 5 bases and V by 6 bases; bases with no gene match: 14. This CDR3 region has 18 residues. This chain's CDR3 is CASSPNAGLAGGVETQYF. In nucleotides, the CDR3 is TGTGCCAGCAGCCCGAACGCCGGACTAGCGGGAGGAGTGGAGACCCAGTACTTC.

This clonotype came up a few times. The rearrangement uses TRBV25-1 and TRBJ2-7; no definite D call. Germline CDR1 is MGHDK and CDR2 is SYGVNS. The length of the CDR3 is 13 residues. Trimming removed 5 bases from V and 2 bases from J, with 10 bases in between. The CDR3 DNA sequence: TGTGCCAGCAGTCGAGACGGAGCCTACGAGCAGTACTTC. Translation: CASSRDGAYEQYF.

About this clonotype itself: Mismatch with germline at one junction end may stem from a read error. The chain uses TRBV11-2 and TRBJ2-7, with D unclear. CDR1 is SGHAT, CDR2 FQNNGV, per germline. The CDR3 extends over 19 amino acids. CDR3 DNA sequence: TGTGTCAGCAGCCAACAAGTCCCTCGGAAGCAGCCCATAGACTACGAGCAGTACTTC. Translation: CVSSQQVPRKQPIDYEQYF.